This T cell receptor beta chain was identified during a study of beta chain features in type 1 diabetes. This clone turned up a few times. Its target is unknown. Whole-study results and caveats: Individuals with type 1 diabetes displayed fewer insertions and more deletions at VDJ junctions. In every one of the four CD4+ subsets, TCRB CDR3s were moderately but significantly shorter in Type 1 diabetes patients.

Blood was collected once per donor into heparin, averaging about 116 mL. Sorting produced populations that all topped 98% purity. Every isolated RNA sample was fully reverse transcribed, so sequencing captured expressed TCRB transcripts. Measured with immunoSEQ multiplex PCR; TCRdb has only the in-frame clones, and not every one. The profile shows a few hundred thousand clones, more than 13% of them singletons. The sequence was obtained from a woman aged 18-29 years in good health. Material for sequencing was naive CD4+ T cells from blood.

CDR3 amino acids: CASRRLADVSYEQYF. The CDR3 bases are TGTGCCAGCAGAAGACTAGCGGACGTCTCCTACGAGCAGTACTTC. V and J are TRBV6-1 and TRBJ2-7, with TRBD2 matching over 9 bases. The CDR3 is 15 amino acids. Trimming cost V 6 bases and J 0 bases; bases outside gene matches: 6. The V gene's germline CDR1 is MNHNS and CDR2 SASEGT.